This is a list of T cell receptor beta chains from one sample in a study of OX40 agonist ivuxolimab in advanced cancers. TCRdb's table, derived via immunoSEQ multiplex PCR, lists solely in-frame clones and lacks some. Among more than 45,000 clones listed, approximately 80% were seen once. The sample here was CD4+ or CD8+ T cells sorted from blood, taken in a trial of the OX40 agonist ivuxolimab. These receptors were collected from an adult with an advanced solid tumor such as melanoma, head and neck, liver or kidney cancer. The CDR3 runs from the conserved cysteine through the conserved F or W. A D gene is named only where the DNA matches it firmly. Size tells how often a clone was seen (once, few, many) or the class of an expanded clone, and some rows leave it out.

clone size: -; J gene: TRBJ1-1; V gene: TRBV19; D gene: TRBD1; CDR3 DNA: TGTGCCAGTAGTATGGGGCAGGGGGCGGCCGGAACTGAAGCTTTCTTT; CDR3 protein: CASSMGQGAAGTEAFF
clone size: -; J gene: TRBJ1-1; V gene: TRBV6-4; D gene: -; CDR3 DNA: TGTGCCAGCAGTGCGGGACCTCCGAACACTGAAGCTTTCTTT; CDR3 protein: CASSAGPPNTEAFF
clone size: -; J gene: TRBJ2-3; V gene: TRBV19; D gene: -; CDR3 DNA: TGTGCCAGTAGTCCGCGACAGAGCACAGATACGCAGTATTTT; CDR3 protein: CASSPRQSTDTQYF
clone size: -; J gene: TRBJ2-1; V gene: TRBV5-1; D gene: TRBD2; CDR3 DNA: TGCGCCAGCAGCGGGGGGCTTCGGTGGGGCACATCCGGGACTAGCGGTCATGAGCAGTTCTTC; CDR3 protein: CASSGGLRWGTSGTSGHEQFF
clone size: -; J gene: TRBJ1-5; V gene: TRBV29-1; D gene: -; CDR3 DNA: TGCAGCGTGGCACAGACGAATCAGCCCCAGCATTTT; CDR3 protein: CSVAQTNQPQHF
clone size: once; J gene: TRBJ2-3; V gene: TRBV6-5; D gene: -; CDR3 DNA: TGTGCCAGCAGTCGGGGAACAGATACGCAGTATTTT; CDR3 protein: CASSRGTDTQYF
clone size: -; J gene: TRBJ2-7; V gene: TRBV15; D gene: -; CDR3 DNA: TGTGCCACCAGCTCTAGAGCCGGGCTCACCGAGTACTTC; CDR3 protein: CATSSRAGLTEYF
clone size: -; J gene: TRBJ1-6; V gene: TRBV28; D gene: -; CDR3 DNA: TGTGCCAGCAGTTCCTACGCCGCAGGGAGCAATTCACCCCTCCACTTT; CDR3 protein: CASSSYAAGSNSPLHF
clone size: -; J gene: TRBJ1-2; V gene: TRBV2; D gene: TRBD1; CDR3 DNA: TGTGCCAGCAGTGATTGGACAGGGAACTATGGCTACACCTTC; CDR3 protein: CASSDWTGNYGYTF
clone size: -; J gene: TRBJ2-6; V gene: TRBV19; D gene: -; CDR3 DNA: TGTGCCAGTACCAGGGAGGACTCTGGGGCCAACGTCCTGACTTTC; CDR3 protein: CASTREDSGANVLTF
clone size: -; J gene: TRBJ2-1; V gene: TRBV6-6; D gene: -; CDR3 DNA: TGTGCCAGCAGTTACTCTCAGGAGTTTAACGGGCGGGAGCAGTTCTTC; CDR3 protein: CASSYSQEFNGREQFF
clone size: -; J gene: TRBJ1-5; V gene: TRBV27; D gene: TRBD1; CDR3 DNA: TGTGCCAGCAGTTTCTCAGGACAGGGGACTGGGAGCAGTCAGCCCCAGCATTTT; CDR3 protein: CASSFSGQGTGSSQPQHF
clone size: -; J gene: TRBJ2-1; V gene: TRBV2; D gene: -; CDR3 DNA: TGTGCCAGCAGTGATGGTAGCTTGGTGCAGTTCTTC; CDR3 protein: CASSDGSLVQFF
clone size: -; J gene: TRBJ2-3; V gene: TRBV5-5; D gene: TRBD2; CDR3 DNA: TGTGCCAGCAGCACGGACGGGACTAGCAGAAGCACAGATACGCAGTATTTT; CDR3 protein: CASSTDGTSRSTDTQYF
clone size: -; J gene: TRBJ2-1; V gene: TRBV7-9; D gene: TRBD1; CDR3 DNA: TGTGCCAGCAGCTTCAACCGGGACAGGGAAAGGAATGAGCAGTTCTTC; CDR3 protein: CASSFNRDRERNEQFF
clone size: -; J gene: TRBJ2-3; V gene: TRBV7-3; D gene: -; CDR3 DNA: TGTGCCAGCAGCCCCGGGGAAGGGCGAGGTTCAGATACGCAGTATTTT; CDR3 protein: CASSPGEGRGSDTQYF
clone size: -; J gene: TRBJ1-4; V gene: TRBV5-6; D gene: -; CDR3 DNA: TGTGCCAGCAGCTCCCTAACAGGGAATGAAAAACTGTTTTTT; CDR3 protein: CASSSLTGNEKLFF
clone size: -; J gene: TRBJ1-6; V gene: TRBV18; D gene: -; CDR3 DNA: TGTGCCAGCTCACTCCGGGATAACTATAATTCACCCCTCCACTTT; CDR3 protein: CASSLRDNYNSPLHF
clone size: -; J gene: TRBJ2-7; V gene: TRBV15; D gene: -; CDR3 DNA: TGTGCCACCAGCAGGGACAGCTACGAGCAGTACTTC; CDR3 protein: CATSRDSYEQYF
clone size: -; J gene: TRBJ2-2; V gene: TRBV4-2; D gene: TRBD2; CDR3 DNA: TGTGCCAGCAAGAAAGCGGGAGTAGGCGGGGAGCTGTTTTTT; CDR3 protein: CASKKAGVGGELFF
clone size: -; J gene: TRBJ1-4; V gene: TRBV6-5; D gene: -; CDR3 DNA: TGTGCCAGCAGAAAAGGAGGTGCAACTAATGAAAAACTGTTTTTT; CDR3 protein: CASRKGGATNEKLFF
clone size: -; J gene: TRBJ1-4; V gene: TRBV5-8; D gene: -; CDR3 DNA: TGTGCCAGCAGCTTGGTGGCCCTAGGGAGGGAAAAACTGTTTTTT; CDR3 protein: CASSLVALGREKLFF
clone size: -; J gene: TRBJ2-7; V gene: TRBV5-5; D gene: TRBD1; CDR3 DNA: TGTGCCAGCAGCCCGACGGGGACAGGGGCCTACGAGCAGTACTTC; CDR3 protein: CASSPTGTGAYEQYF
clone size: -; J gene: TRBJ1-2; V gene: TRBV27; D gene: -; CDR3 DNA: TGTGCCAGCAGTTTAGGGGCAGGCCTGGGTGGCTACACCTTC; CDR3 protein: CASSLGAGLGGYTF
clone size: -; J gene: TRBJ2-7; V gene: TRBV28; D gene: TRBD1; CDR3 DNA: TGTGCCAGCAGCCGGGACAGGGGCTACGAGCAGTACTTC; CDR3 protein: CASSRDRGYEQYF
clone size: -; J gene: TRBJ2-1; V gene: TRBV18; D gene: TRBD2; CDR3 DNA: TGTGCCAGCTCCCCCCAGCGGGAGAGGGGTGAGCAGTTCTTC; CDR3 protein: CASSPQRERGEQFF
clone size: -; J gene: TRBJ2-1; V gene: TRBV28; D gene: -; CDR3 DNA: TGTGCCAGCAGAACCCAGGGGGCTAGCGGGACGGGCTACAATGAGCAGTTCTTC; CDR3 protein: CASRTQGASGTGYNEQFF
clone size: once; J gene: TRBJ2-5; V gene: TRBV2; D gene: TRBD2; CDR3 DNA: TGTGCCAGCAGTGATGGGCTAGCGGGCTCGCAAGAGACCCAGTACTTC; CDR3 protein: CASSDGLAGSQETQYF
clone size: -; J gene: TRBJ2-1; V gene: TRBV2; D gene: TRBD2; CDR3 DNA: TGTGCCAGCATTTTATTAGCGGGGATCAATGAGCAGTTCTTC; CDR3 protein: CASILLAGINEQFF
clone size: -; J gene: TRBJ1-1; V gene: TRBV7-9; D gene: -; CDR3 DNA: TGTGCCAGCAGCTTCGTAGACAACACTGAAGCTTTCTTT; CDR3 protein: CASSFVDNTEAFF
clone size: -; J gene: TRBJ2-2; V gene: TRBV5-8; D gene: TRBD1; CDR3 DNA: TGTGCCAGCAGCTTGGAATTGCAGGGGGCCGGGGAGCTGTTTTTT; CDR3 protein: CASSLELQGAGELFF
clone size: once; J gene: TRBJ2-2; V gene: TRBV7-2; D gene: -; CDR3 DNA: TGTGCCAGCAGCTCTCGGGGGAACACCGGGGAGCTGTTTTTT; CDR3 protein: CASSSRGNTGELFF
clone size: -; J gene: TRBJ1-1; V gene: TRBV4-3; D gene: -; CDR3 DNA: TGCGCCAGCAGTCGAGGGTGGGACACTGAAGCTTTCTTT; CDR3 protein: CASSRGWDTEAFF
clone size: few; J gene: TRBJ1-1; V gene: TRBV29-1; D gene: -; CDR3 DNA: TGCAGCGGTCGGGACACGATTATGAACACTGAAGCTTTCTTT; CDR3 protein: CSGRDTIMNTEAFF
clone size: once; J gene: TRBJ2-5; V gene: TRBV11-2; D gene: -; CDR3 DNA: TGTGCCAGCAGCCAGAGGGAAGAGACCCAGTACTTC; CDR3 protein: CASSQREETQYF
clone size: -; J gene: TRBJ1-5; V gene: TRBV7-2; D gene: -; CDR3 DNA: TGTGCCAGCAGCTCGTCCGGGGGCAATCAGCCCCAGCATTTT; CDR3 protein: CASSSSGGNQPQHF
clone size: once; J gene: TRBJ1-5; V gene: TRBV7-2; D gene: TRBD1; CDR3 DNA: TGTGCCAGCAGCTTAGTCAGGGGGTCGGATCAGCCCCAGCATTTT; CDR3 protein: CASSLVRGSDQPQHF
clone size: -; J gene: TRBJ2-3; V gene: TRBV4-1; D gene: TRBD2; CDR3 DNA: TGCGCCAGCAGCCACCGAACTAGCGGGAGGTCTTGGACAGATACGCAGTATTTT; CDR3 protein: CASSHRTSGRSWTDTQYF
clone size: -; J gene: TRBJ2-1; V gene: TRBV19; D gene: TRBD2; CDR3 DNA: TGTGCCAGTAGTCCGACTAGCCTCTCTCCCTATGAGCAGTTCTTC; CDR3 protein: CASSPTSLSPYEQFF
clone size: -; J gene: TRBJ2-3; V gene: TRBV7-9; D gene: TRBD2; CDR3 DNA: TGTGCCAGCAGCTTAGGACGCGGACTAGCGGGAGCTAGCACAGATACGCAGTATTTT; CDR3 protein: CASSLGRGLAGASTDTQYF
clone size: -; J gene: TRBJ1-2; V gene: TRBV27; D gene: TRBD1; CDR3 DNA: TGTGCCAGCAGGGGGGCTGGACAGGGGGTGGGCTATGGCTACACCTTC; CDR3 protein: CASRGAGQGVGYGYTF
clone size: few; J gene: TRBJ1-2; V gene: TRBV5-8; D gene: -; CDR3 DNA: TGTGCCAGCAGTACCGGGCCTCACTATGGCTACACCTTC; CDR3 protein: CASSTGPHYGYTF
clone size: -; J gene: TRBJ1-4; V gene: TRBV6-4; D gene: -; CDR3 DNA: TGTGCCAGCAGTGAGTCCCTCGAGGTTGGCGTAGCAACTAATGAAAAACTGTTTTTT; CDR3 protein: CASSESLEVGVATNEKLFF
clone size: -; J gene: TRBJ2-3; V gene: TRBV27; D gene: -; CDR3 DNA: TGTGCCAGCAGTTTTTTAGCCAGGGGTGGGGATACGCAGTATTTT; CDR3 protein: CASSFLARGGDTQYF
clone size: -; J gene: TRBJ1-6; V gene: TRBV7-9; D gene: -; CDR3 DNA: TGTGCCAGCAGCTCCAACCCGTGGAGGGGTAATTCACCCCTCCACTTT; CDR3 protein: CASSSNPWRGNSPLHF
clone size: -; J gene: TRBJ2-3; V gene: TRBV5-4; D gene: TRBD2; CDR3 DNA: TGTGCCAGCAGCCAAGAGGAAGTGACTAGCGGCACGCAGTATTTT; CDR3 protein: CASSQEEVTSGTQYF
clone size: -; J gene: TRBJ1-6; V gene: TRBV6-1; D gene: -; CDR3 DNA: TGTGCCAGCAGTGAATATATTACGCCCGCACCCCACTTT; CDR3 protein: CASSEYITPAPHF
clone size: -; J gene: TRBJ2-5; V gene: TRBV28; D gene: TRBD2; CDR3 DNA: TGTGCCAGCAGCAACTCCCCTTATAGCGGGGACCAAGAGACCCAGTACTTC; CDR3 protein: CASSNSPYSGDQETQYF
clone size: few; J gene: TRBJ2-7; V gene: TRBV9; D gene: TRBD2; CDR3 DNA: TGTGCCAGCAGCGTAGGAGCGGGGGGCGTTTCCTACGAGCAGTACTTC; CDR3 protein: CASSVGAGGVSYEQYF
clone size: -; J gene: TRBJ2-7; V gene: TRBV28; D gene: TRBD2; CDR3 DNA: TGTGCCAGCAGTCCGGGACTAGTTCCAGGCTACGAGCAGTACTTC; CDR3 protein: CASSPGLVPGYEQYF
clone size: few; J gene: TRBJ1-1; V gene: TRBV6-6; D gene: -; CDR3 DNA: TGTGCCAGCAGGGTCCACCGTTTGGTTGGCACTGAAGCTTTCTTT; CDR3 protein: CASRVHRLVGTEAFF
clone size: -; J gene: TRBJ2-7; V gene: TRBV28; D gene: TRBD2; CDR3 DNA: TGTGCCAGCAGTGCGTCCGGGACTATTCCCTACGAGCAGTACTTC; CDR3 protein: CASSASGTIPYEQYF
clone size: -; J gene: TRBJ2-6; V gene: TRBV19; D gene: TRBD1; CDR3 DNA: TGTGCCAGTAGTCAAGGACAGGGGCCGTCTGGGGCCAACGTCCTGACTTTC; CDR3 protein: CASSQGQGPSGANVLTF
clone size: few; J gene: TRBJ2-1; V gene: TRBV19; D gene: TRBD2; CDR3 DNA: TGTGCCAGTAGTCCCCGGACTAGCGGGAGGGGGTACAATGAGCAGTTCTTC; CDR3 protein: CASSPRTSGRGYNEQFF
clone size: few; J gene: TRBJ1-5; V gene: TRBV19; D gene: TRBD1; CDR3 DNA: TGTGCCAGTAGTGTCACAGGGGGCGATCAGCCCCAGCATTTT; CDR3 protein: CASSVTGGDQPQHF